This T cell receptor beta chain was captured by sequencing in a study of blood T cell repertoires in COVID-19. Background on the study: The samples span acute and convalescent COVID-19 from the United States, Italy and Spain. Nucleic acid was either cDNA or gDNA, and it came from T cells, B-cell-depleted T cells, or PBMCs.

In this sample, this clone turned up once. Authors' methods: Quantification of nucleated cells was approximated via reference gene primer amplification. The protocol was immunoSEQ multiplex PCR, while the TCRdb copy is restricted to in-frame clones and leaves out a portion. The V and J calls and clone size are taken from that table; D and trimming were inferred from the DNA. The table shows over 120,000 clones, with just under 80% occurring only once. CDR1 and CDR2 (germline): LGHDT, YNNKEL (reference sequence). V gave up 4 bases and J gave up 6 bases; unmatched junction bases: 7. The CDR3 runs 15 residues.

The rearrangement joins TRBV3-1 (or the pseudogene TRBV3-2) to TRBJ2-3; TRBD1 matches 10 bases. The receptor comes from a woman aged 60-75 years with acute or convalescent COVID-19. Sample: peripheral blood. The CDR3 is CASSLGTGAGDTQYF. The CDR3 region has the DNA TGTGCCAGCAGCCTCGGGACAGGGGCGGGGGATACGCAGTATTTT.